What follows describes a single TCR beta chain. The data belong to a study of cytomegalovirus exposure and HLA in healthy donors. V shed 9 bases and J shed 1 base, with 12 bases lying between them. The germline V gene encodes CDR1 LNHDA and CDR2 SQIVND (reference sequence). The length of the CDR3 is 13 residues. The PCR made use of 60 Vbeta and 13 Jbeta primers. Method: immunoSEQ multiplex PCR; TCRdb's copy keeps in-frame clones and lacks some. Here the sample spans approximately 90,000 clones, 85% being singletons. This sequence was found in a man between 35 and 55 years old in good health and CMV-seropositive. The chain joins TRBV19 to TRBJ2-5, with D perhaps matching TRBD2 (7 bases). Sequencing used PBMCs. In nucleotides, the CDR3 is TGTGCCAGCACGGGGGGCGCCCAAGAGACCCAGTACTTC. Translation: CASTGGAQETQYF. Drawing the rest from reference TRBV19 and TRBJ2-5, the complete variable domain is DGGITQSPKYLFRKEGQNVTLSCEQNLNHDAMYWYRQDPGQGLRLIYYSQIVNDFQKGDIAEGYSVSREKKESFPLTVTSAQKNPTAFYLCASTGGAQETQYFGPGTRLLVL.